This TCR beta chain was obtained from a study of blood T cell repertoires in COVID-19. Background on the study: Sites across the United States, Italy and Spain contributed samples from acute and convalescent COVID-19. In each case, the material was cDNA or gDNA derived from T cells, B-cell-depleted T cells, or PBMCs.

In this sample, this clone turned up a few times. Produced via immunoSEQ multiplex PCR; TCRdb's table is partial and in-frame only. The table shows about 200,000 clones, with 85% to 90% occurring only once. Patients from Seattle were sampled longitudinally, starting during active infection. The V gene's germline CDR1 is LNHDA and CDR2 SQIVND (reference sequence). The ends lost 4 bases at V and 1 base at J; junction bases unmatched: 8. The CDR3 sequence is 18 residues long. The V and J genes are TRBV19 and TRBJ2-2; 11 positions agree with TRBD2. The specimen was peripheral blood. The clonotype was recovered from a woman in her fifties or sixties with COVID-19, enrolled during active disease. The CDR3 DNA reads TGTGCCAGTAGTAGATATGGGCTAGCGGGGGGGAACACCGGGGAGCTGTTTTTT. Translated: CASSRYGLAGGNTGELFF. Full variable domain (missing parts from reference TRBV19 and TRBJ2-2): DGGITQSPKYLFRKEGQNVTLSCEQNLNHDAMYWYRQDPGQGLRLIYYSQIVNDFQKGDIAEGYSVSREKKESFPLTVTSAQKNPTAFYLCASSRYGLAGGNTGELFFGEGSRLTVL.